The 27 T cell receptor beta chains presented below share a single source sample, sequenced in a study of cytomegalovirus exposure and HLA in healthy donors. It was with 60 Vbeta and 13 Jbeta primers that the PCR ran. Assay: immunoSEQ multiplex PCR; the TCRdb copy retains only in-frame clones and omits some. Of around 130,000 clones listed, around 72% are singletons. The specimen was PBMCs. The receptors here all came from a woman aged 40 to 50 in good health and CMV-seronegative.

The chain links TRBV7-3 to TRBJ2-1; 7 nucleotides match TRBD2. Per the germline V gene, CDR1 is SGHTA and CDR2 is FQGTGA. CDR3 length: 14 residues. With 5 bases clipped from V and 7 bases from J, the junction kept 8 bases outside the gene matches. CDR3 DNA sequence: TGTGCCAGCAGCCGAGGACTAGGTGAAAATGAGCAGTTCTTC. Protein sequence: CASSRGLGENEQFF. Full variable domain (remainder filled in from reference TRBV7-3 and TRBJ2-1): GAGVSQTPSNKVTEKGKYVELRCDPISGHTALYWYRQSLGQGPEFLIYFQGTGAADDSGLPNDRFFAVRPEGSVSTLKIQRTERGDSAVYLCASSRGLGENEQFFGPGTRLTVL.

The chain recombines TRBV27 with TRBJ2-7; 12 bases map to TRBD2. Germline CDR1 is MNHEY and CDR2 is SMNVEV (reference sequence). The CDR3 loop spans 14 amino acids. V shed 6 bases, J shed 6 bases, and the junction held 6 bases outside the gene matches. DNA of the CDR3: TGTGCCAGCAGCCCCTCGACTAGCGGGAGCGAGCAGTACTTC. Residues: CASSPSTSGSEQYF.

V and J are TRBV5-1 and TRBJ2-7, with 7 positions matching TRBD2. Germline V CDR1 and CDR2: SGHRS, YFSETQ. This CDR3 spans 13 amino acids. Losses at the gene ends were 3 bases for V and 7 bases for J; bases not matched to a gene: 7. CDR3 sequence reads: CASSSREAEEQYF. CDR3 coding DNA: TGCGCCAGCAGCTCCCGGGAGGCGGAAGAGCAGTACTTC.

This chain uses TRBV7-9 with TRBJ2-7; 8 nucleotides line up with TRBD1. Germline lookup yields CDR1 SEHNR and CDR2 FQNEAQ (reference sequence). Losses at the gene ends were 8 bases for V and 3 bases for J; bases not matched to a gene: 9. This CDR3 has 14 amino acids. The CDR3 coding sequence is TGTGCCAGCTGGGACGGACAGGGAAACTACGAGCAGTACTTC. It translates to CASWDGQGNYEQYF.

This clone was counted between two and nine times. V gene TRBV28 combines with J gene TRBJ2-2; 13 nucleotides agree with TRBD2. The trim removed 2 bases at V and 7 bases at J, leaving 7 bases unmatched. Germline values: CDR1 MDHEN, CDR2 SYDVKM. The CDR3 runs to 17 residues. As DNA, the CDR3 is TGTGCCAGCAGTTTAATGACTAGCGGGAGGTACGGCGGGGAGCTGTTTTTT. Translated: CASSLMTSGRYGGELFF.

In its sample, this clone was seen once. The J gene is TRBJ1-1, the V gene TRBV6-1; D is possibly TRBD1 (5 bases). V was shortened by 0 bases and J by 1 base, with 9 bases between the two germline ends. Germline V gene data show CDR1 as MNHNS and CDR2 as SASEGT. The CDR3 runs 15 residues. CDR3 sequence reads: CASSEAAGSNTEAFF. Written as DNA, the CDR3 is TGTGCCAGCAGTGAAGCGGCAGGGTCGAACACTGAAGCTTTCTTT.

This rearrangement joins TRBV28 to TRBJ2-7, with D hard to call. Trimming left V 1 base short and J 3 bases short, with 7 bases between. The germline V gene has CDR1 MDHEN and CDR2 SYDVKM. CDR3 size: 13 residues. CDR3 loop: CASSLSTIYEQYF. DNA for the CDR3: TGTGCCAGCAGTTTATCGACAATCTACGAGCAGTACTTC.

The genes are TRBV7-9 and TRBJ2-7, with 7 bases identical to TRBD2. V dropped 4 bases and J dropped 1; count of bases not matched to a gene: 7. The CDR3 sequence is 15 residues long. Germline CDR1 reads SEHNR; CDR2 reads FQNEAQ (reference sequence). CDR3 residues: CASSYPGGSSYEQYF. The CDR3 coding sequence is TGTGCCAGCAGCTACCCCGGGGGGTCTTCCTACGAGCAGTACTTC.

The chain recombines TRBV2 with TRBJ2-7; TRBD2 matches at 9 bases. The CDR3 consists of 14 residues. V shed 7 bases and J 2 bases; nucleotides not matched to a gene: 6. The germline V gene encodes CDR1 SNHLY and CDR2 FYNNEI. For the CDR3, the DNA is TGTGCCAGCACCGCGACTAGCGGTACCTACGAGCAGTACTTC. Residues: CASTATSGTYEQYF. The full variable domain, rest sourced from reference TRBV2 and TRBJ2-7, is EPEVTQTPSHQVTQMGQEVILRCVPISNHLYFYWYRQILGQKVEFLVSFYNNEISEKSEIFDDQFSVERPDGSNFTLKIRSTKLEDSAMYFCASTATSGTYEQYFGPGTRLTVT.

The chain couples TRBV5-5 to TRBJ2-7; D ambiguous. V lost 2 bases, J lost 0 bases, and 9 bases lay in between. Germline CDR1 is SGHKS and CDR2 is YYEKEE (reference sequence). The CDR3 has 14 residues. CDR3 region: CASSLQLASYEQYF. DNA for the CDR3: TGTGCCAGCAGCTTACAATTGGCCTCCTACGAGCAGTACTTC.

The chain has TRBV7-2 and TRBJ2-7, with D maybe TRBD2 (6 bases). This CDR3 spans 17 amino acids. The V and J ends lost 0 bases and 2 bases respectively, with 17 bases between them. Germline CDR1 reads SGHTA; CDR2 reads FQGNSA. The CDR3 nucleotides are TGTGCCAGCAGCTTAGCTGCGGGGTTTCGCAGGACCTACGAGCAGTACTTC. It is translated as CASSLAAGFRRTYEQYF. The whole variable domain, remainder taken from reference TRBV7-2 and TRBJ2-7, is GAGVSQSPSNKVTEKGKDVELRCDPISGHTALYWYRQSLGQGLEFLIYFQGNSAPDKSGLPSDRFSAERTGGSVSTLTIQRTQQEDSAVYLCASSLAAGFRRTYEQYFGPGTRLTVT.

The genes are TRBV30 and TRBJ1-2; 9 bases map to TRBD1. Trimming at V came to 3 bases and at J to 3 bases, leaving 2 bases not matched to a gene. The CDR3 length is 13 residues. Germline CDR1 and CDR2: GTSNPN and SVGIG (reference sequence). In DNA form, the CDR3 reads TGTGCCTGGAGGGACAGGGGACACTATGGCTACACCTTC. It encodes CAWRDRGHYGYTF.

V usage is TRBV27 and J usage is TRBJ1-4; D is unclear. V was pared by 5 bases and J by 5 bases, with 12 bases between. This CDR3 is 14 amino acids long. CDR1 and CDR2 from the germline V gene are MNHEY and SMNVEV (reference sequence). The CDR3 DNA is TGTGCCAGCAGTCTACTAGGCCCCAATGAAAAACTGTTTTTT. Protein product: CASSLLGPNEKLFF.

The gene calls are TRBV7-2 and TRBJ2-7; possibly TRBD2 for D (6 bases). This CDR3 contains 15 residues. Germline V gene sequence: CDR1 SGHTA, CDR2 FQGNSA. With 5 bases removed from V and 4 bases from J, the gap between germline ends came to 18 bases. The CDR3 DNA sequence: TGTGCCAGCAGCCCAGGGCGGGGACTGCCGTACGAGCAGTACTTC. Its translation is CASSPGRGLPYEQYF.

This clone came up a few times. This chain connects TRBV5-8 to TRBJ1-2, with 11 bases that match TRBD1. Germline CDR1 and CDR2: SGHTS and YDEGEE. V gave up 5 bases and J gave up 7 bases; unmatched junction bases: 13. The CDR3 extends over 16 amino acids. The CDR3 protein is CASSRDRGSSVGGYTF. The CDR3 DNA reads as TGTGCCAGCAGTCGGGACAGGGGGTCCTCAGTGGGTGGCTACACCTTC.

The chain links TRBV7-3 to TRBJ1-2, with a weak D call TRBD1 (6 bases). Germline values: CDR1 SGHTA, CDR2 FQGTGA. The CDR3 runs 14 residues. With 5 bases removed from V and 7 bases from J, the gap between germline ends came to 17 bases. Written as DNA, the CDR3 is TGTGCCAGCAGCCCCGGGGGGGGCCAGGTTGGCTACACCTTC. Translation gives CASSPGGGQVGYTF.

The chain employs TRBV28 and TRBJ2-7; D perhaps matches TRBD2 (5 bases). V was shortened by 5 bases and J by 0 bases, with 20 bases between the two germline ends. This CDR3 comprises 17 residues. Germline loops: CDR1 MDHEN, CDR2 SYDVKM. The CDR3 bases are TGTGCCAGCAGTCCGCCGAGGAGAGGGTTACTCTCCTACGAGCAGTACTTC. Translating gives CASSPPRRGLLSYEQYF.

The CDR3 protein is CASSLGGLSEQFF. CDR3 DNA sequence: TGTGCCAGCAGCTTAGGGGGCCTCTCTGAGCAGTTCTTC. This chain uses TRBV7-7 with TRBJ2-1, with D possibly TRBD1 on 5 matching bases. The germline V gene encodes CDR1 SSHAT and CDR2 FNYEAQ (reference sequence). Trimming cost V 1 base and J 9 bases, with 10 bases left between them. The CDR3 is made up of 13 amino acids.

The chain recombines TRBV4-2 with TRBJ2-5; TRBD1 might be the D (6 bases). The germline gives CDR1 LGHNA, CDR2 YNFKEQ. The CDR3 length is 14 residues. V was clipped by 2 bases and J by 5 bases, with 12 bases between them. The CDR3 DNA sequence: TGTGCCAGCAGCCAAAACAGGGTGTATGAGACCCAGTACTTC. Its protein is CASSQNRVYETQYF.

The chain joins TRBV13 to TRBJ1-3, with TRBD1 matching 9 bases. The CDR3 totals 16 residues. The J segment lost 4 bases and the V segment lost 4 bases, leaving 8 bases of the junction unmatched. Germline V gene lookup returns CDR1 PRHDT and CDR2 FYEKMQ (reference sequence). The CDR3 spells CASSSSGQGQGNTIYF. The DNA for the CDR3 is TGTGCCAGCAGCTCGTCGGGACAGGGTCAGGGAAACACCATATATTTT. Full variable domain (outside the CDR3, taken from reference TRBV13 and TRBJ1-3): AAGVIQSPRHLIKEKRETATLKCYPIPRHDTVYWYQQGPGQDPQFLISFYEKMQSDKGSIPDRFSAQQFSDYHSELNMSSLELGDSALYFCASSSSGQGQGNTIYFGEGSWLTVV.

The chain uses TRBV7-3 and TRBJ2-5; TRBD2 aligns across 12 bases. Trimming took 5 bases from V and 5 from J; bases not matched to a gene: 6. The CDR3 is 15 residues long. CDR1 SGHTA and CDR2 FQGTGA come from the germline V gene. The chain's CDR3 is CASSVTSGSWETQYF. CDR3 sequence (DNA): TGTGCCAGCAGCGTGACTAGCGGGAGTTGGGAGACCCAGTACTTC. Together with reference TRBV7-3 and TRBJ2-5, the CDR3 gives the full variable domain: GAGVSQTPSNKVTEKGKYVELRCDPISGHTALYWYRQSLGQGPEFLIYFQGTGAADDSGLPNDRFFAVRPEGSVSTLKIQRTERGDSAVYLCASSVTSGSWETQYFGPGTRLLVL.

CDR3 amino acids: CVRSLDAGGASAFF. DNA for the CDR3: TGTGTCAGAAGCTTAGATGCGGGGGGCGCGTCAGCTTTCTTT. V is TRBV7-5 and J is TRBJ1-1. TRBV7-5 is a pseudogene. The CDR3 loop spans 14 amino acids.

This clone was recorded once. The CDR3 sequence is CASSGGEKETQYF. As DNA, the CDR3 is TGTGCCAGCAGTGGGGGGGAAAAAGAGACCCAGTACTTC. The V and J genes are TRBV2 and TRBJ2-5, with a possible D match to TRBD2 (6 bases). Germline-derived CDR1 and CDR2 are SNHLY and FYNNEI. V was pared by 4 bases and J by 3 bases, with 9 bases between. This CDR3 has 13 residues.

J is TRBJ2-5 and V is TRBV28; 7 nucleotides match TRBD1. The CDR3 totals 16 residues. The germline CDR1 and CDR2 sequences are MDHEN and SYDVKM. J lost 9 bases, V lost 5 bases, and 18 bases had no gene match. This CDR3 is CASSPPEGAPNRAQYF. The CDR3 coding sequence is TGTGCCAGCAGTCCCCCCGAGGGGGCGCCCAATAGGGCCCAGTACTTC. Complete variable domain (other parts from reference TRBV28 and TRBJ2-5): DVKVTQSSRYLVKRTGEKVFLECVQDMDHENMFWYRQDPGLGLRLIYFSYDVKMKEKGDIPEGYSVSREKKERFSLILESASTNQTSMYLCASSPPEGAPNRAQYFGPGTRLLVL.

The CDR3 sequence is CASSQKLAGISYEQYF. As DNA, the CDR3 is TGTGCCAGCAGCCAAAAACTAGCGGGGATCTCCTACGAGCAGTACTTC. The genes are TRBV14 and TRBJ2-7; 10 bases align to TRBD2. The germline V gene encodes CDR1 SGHDN and CDR2 FVKESK. Trimming removed 2 bases from V and 0 bases from J; junction bases left unmatched: 4. The CDR3 spans 16 residues.

The chain recombines TRBV19 with TRBJ1-2, with TRBD1 matching 7 bases. Trimming removed 0 bases from V and 11 bases from J; junction bases left unmatched: 12. The CDR3 consists of 15 residues. Germline values: CDR1 LNHDA, CDR2 SQIVND (reference sequence). DNA of the CDR3: TGTGCCAGTAGTATAGAACCAACAGGGGTTCAGACATACACCTTC. Its protein product is CASSIEPTGVQTYTF. Using reference TRBV19 and TRBJ1-2 for the parts outside the CDR3, the full variable domain is DGGITQSPKYLFRKEGQNVTLSCEQNLNHDAMYWYRQDPGQGLRLIYYSQIVNDFQKGDIAEGYSVSREKKESFPLTVTSAQKNPTAFYLCASSIEPTGVQTYTFGSGTRLTVV.

Written as DNA, the CDR3 is TGCGCCAGCAGTGGGTCGCCGGGGAGCTCCTACGAGCAGTACTTC. This codes for CASSGSPGSSYEQYF. The rearrangement joins TRBV5-1 to TRBJ2-7; TRBD2 is a possible D gene (5 bases). The V gene's germline CDR1 is SGHRS and CDR2 YFSETQ. V lost 5 bases and J 0 bases, leaving 15 bases between the germline ends. CDR3 length: 15 residues.